Listed below are T cell receptor beta chains from one sample, sequenced in a study of blood T cells in healthy people across ages. One entry per CDR3 protein, called by TCRdb with MiXCR from the 5' RACE reads. The sample includes about 1.8 million distinct CDR3 sequences, about 49% of them seen just once. The sample consisted of blood. The receptors were sampled from a woman between 40 and 55 years old in good health. The CDR3 runs from the conserved cysteine through the conserved F or W. D genes are given only for firm matches. For some rows the clone size is stated as once, few or many, or as a class when expanded; others skip it.

v_gene	abundance	j_gene	d_gene	CDR3aa	CDR3nt
TRBV28	few	TRBJ2-1	TRBD1	CASSHQLGQGVDEQFF	TGTGCCAGCAGTCACCAGTTGGGGCAGGGGGTTGATGAGCAGTTCTTC
TRBV12-3/TRBV12-4	-	TRBJ1-2	-	CASSRVSNYGYTF	TGTGCCAGCAGCCGGGTTTCTAACTATGGCTACACCTTC
TRBV28	few	TRBJ1-2	-	CASTLVLGYGYTF	TGTGCCAGCACCCTCGTTCTGGGTTATGGCTACACCTTC
TRBV18	-	TRBJ2-5	-	CASSTTRQETQYF	TGTGCCAGCTCAACGACAAGACAAGAGACCCAGTACTTC
TRBV5-1	-	TRBJ2-1	-	CASSPDSQDNEQFF	TGCGCCAGCAGCCCGGACAGTCAGGACAATGAGCAGTTCTTC
TRBV20-1	-	TRBJ1-1	-	CSVGRGLTEAFF	TGCAGTGTTGGTCGGGGGCTCACTGAAGCTTTCTTT
TRBV4-2	-	TRBJ1-1	TRBD1	CASSQGQGVEAFF	TGTGCCAGCAGCCAAGGACAGGGGGTTGAAGCTTTCTTT
TRBV5-6	few	TRBJ2-5	-	CASSLPTPQETQYF	TGTGCCAGCAGCTTGCCGACCCCACAAGAGACCCAGTACTTC
TRBV5-1	-	TRBJ1-6	-	CASSVDTAESGSPLHF	TGCGCCAGCAGCGTTGACACGGCGGAATCAGGATCACCCCTCCACTTT
TRBV6-2/TRBV6-3	-	TRBJ1-5	-	CASSTANQPQHF	TGTGCCAGCAGCACAGCGAATCAGCCCCAGCATTTT
TRBV12-3/TRBV12-4	-	TRBJ1-2	TRBD1	CASSHYGQGATHHGNGYTF	TGTGCCAGCAGCCACTACGGACAGGGGGCGACCCACCATGGGAATGGCTACACCTTC
TRBV6-5	-	TRBJ1-2	TRBD1	CASSYSKFGTGGFGGYTF	TGTGCCAGCAGTTACTCGAAGTTCGGGACAGGGGGCTTTGGTGGCTACACCTTC
TRBV5-5	-	TRBJ1-5	-	CASSLGAGLKQPQHF	TGTGCCAGCAGCTTGGGGGCGGGGTTAAAGCAGCCCCAGCATTTT
TRBV4-3	-	TRBJ2-7	-	CASSQASGISYEQYF	TGCGCCAGCAGCCAAGCATCAGGGATCTCCTACGAGCAGTACTTC
TRBV20-1	-	TRBJ2-5	TRBD1	CSPRTGDEQYF	TGCAGTCCAAGGACAGGGGACGAACAGTACTTC
TRBV19	-	TRBJ2-5	TRBD1	CASSIPMGTGETQYF	TGTGCCAGTAGTATCCCGATGGGGACAGGAGAGACCCAGTACTTC
TRBV7-9	-	TRBJ1-2	-	CASDGYTF	TGTGCCAGCGACGGCTACACCTTC
TRBV7-2	-	TRBJ1-1	TRBD1	CASSFTRTGATEAFF	TGTGCCAGCAGCTTCACTAGGACAGGGGCCACTGAAGCTTTCTTT
TRBV20-1	few	TRBJ2-7	-	CSANLHSYEQYF	TGCAGTGCCAACCTCCACTCCTACGAGCAGTACTTC
TRBV6-5	-	TRBJ2-1	TRBD1	CASSYGQGKGSNEQFF	TGTGCCAGCAGTTACGGACAGGGTAAGGGATCCAATGAGCAGTTCTTC
TRBV7-9	few	TRBJ2-7	-	CASSLAAQGHEQYF	TGTGCCAGCAGCTTAGCGGCTCAGGGCCACGAGCAGTACTTC
TRBV27	-	TRBJ2-5	-	CASSETAPLRTQYF	TGTGCCAGCAGTGAGACAGCCCCCCTTCGGACCCAGTACTTC
TRBV10-2	once	TRBJ1-2	-	CASSELGPEGYTF	TGCGCCAGCAGTGAGTTGGGGCCTGAGGGCTACACCTTC
TRBV20-1	-	TRBJ2-7	-	CSARSGHNEQYF	TGCAGTGCTAGATCGGGACACAACGAGCAGTACTTC
TRBV7-2	few	TRBJ2-7	-	CASSFGTRSSYEQYF	TGTGCCAGCAGCTTTGGGACTCGCAGCTCCTACGAGCAGTACTTC
TRBV4-3	-	TRBJ2-1	-	CASSQVTGIYNEQFF	TGCGCCAGCAGCCAAGTCACCGGCATATACAATGAGCAGTTCTTC
TRBV7-8	few	TRBJ2-7	-	CASSLGITGEQYF	TGTGCCAGCAGCTTAGGGATCACGGGTGAGCAGTACTTC
TRBV20-1	-	TRBJ2-1	-	CSARGLAETQFF	TGCAGTGCTAGGGGTTTAGCAGAGACCCAGTTCTTT
TRBV12-3/TRBV12-4	few	TRBJ2-5	-	CASSPVRESKETQYF	TGTGCCAGCAGTCCCGTACGGGAGAGCAAAGAGACCCAGTACTTC
TRBV7-2	-	TRBJ1-5	-	CASSSAPNQPQHF	TGTGCCAGCAGCTCTGCCCCTAATCAGCCCCAGCATTTT
TRBV28	-	TRBJ2-7	TRBD1	CASRLQGAQDERYF	TGTGCCAGCAGATTACAGGGGGCTCAGGACGAGCGGTACTTC
TRBV24-1	-	TRBJ2-7	-	CATSDSFRTAEQYF	TGTGCCACCAGTGATTCGTTTCGGACAGCAGAGCAGTACTTC
TRBV27	-	TRBJ1-4	-	CASSPRDAVREKLFF	TGTGCCAGCAGTCCCCGGGACGCGGTGAGAGAAAAACTGTTTTTT
TRBV10-3	-	TRBJ1-5	-	CAISERENQPQHF	TGTGCCATCAGTGAACGGGAGAATCAGCCCCAGCATTTT
TRBV12-3/TRBV12-4	few	TRBJ1-5	-	CASSPSGHRTPQHF	TGTGCCAGCAGTCCTTCGGGACATCGTACGCCCCAGCATTTT
TRBV6-6	-	TRBJ2-5	TRBD2	CASSPTSGGYKETQYF	TGTGCCAGCAGTCCGACTAGCGGGGGATACAAAGAGACCCAGTACTTC
TRBV15	-	TRBJ2-1	-	CATSRDLYNEQLF	TGTGCCACCAGCAGAGATCTTTACAATGAGCAGTTATTC